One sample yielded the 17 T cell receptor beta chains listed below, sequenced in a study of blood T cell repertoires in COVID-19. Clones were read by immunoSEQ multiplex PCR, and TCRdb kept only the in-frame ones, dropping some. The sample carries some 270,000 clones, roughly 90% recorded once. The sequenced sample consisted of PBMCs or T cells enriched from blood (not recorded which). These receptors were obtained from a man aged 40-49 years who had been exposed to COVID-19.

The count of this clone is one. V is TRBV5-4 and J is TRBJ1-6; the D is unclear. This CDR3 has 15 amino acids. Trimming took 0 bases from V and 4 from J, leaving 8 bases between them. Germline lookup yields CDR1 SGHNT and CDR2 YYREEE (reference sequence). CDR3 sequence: CASSLGGVYNSPLHF. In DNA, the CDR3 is TGTGCCAGCAGCTTGGGGGGAGTTTATAATTCACCCCTCCACTTT.

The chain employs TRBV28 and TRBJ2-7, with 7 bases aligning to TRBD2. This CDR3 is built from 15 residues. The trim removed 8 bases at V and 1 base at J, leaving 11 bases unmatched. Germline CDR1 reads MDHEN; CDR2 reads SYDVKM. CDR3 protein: CASGSVGGSSYEQYF. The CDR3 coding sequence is TGTGCCAGCGGATCCGTCGGGGGGTCTTCCTACGAGCAGTACTTC.

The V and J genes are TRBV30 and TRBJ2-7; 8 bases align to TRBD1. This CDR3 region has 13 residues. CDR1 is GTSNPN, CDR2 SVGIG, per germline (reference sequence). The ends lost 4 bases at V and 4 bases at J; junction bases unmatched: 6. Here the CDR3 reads CAWTRQGLYEQYF. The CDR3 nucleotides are TGTGCCTGGACCCGACAGGGGTTATACGAGCAGTACTTC.

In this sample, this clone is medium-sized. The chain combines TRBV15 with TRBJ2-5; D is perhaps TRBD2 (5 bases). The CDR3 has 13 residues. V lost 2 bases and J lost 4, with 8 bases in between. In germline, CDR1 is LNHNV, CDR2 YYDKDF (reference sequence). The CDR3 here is CATSRFAGETQYF. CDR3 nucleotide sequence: TGTGCCACCAGCAGATTCGCGGGAGAGACCCAGTACTTC. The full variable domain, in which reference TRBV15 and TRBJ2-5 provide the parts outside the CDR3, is DAMVIQNPRYQVTQFGKPVTLSCSQTLNHNVMYWYQQKSSQAPKLLFHYYDKDFNNEADTPDNFQSRRPNTSFCFLDIRSPGLGDTAMYLCATSRFAGETQYFGPGTRLLVL.

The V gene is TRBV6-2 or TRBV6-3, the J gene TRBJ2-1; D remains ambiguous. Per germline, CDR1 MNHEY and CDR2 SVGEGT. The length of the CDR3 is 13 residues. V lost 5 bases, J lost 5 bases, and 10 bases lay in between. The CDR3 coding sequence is TGTGCCAGCAGTCTGACTGTAAACAATGAGCAGTTCTTC. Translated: CASSLTVNNEQFF.

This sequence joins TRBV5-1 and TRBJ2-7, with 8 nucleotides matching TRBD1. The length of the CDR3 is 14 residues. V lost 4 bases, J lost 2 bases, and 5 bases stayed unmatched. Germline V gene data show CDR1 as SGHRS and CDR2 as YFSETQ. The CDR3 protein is CASSVGTGAYEQYF. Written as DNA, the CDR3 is TGCGCCAGCAGCGTCGGGACAGGAGCCTACGAGCAGTACTTC.

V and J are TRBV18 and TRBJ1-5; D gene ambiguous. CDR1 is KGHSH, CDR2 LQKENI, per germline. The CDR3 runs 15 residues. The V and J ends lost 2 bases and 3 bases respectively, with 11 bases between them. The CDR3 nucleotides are TGTGCCAGCTCACCAGACGGAGTATTCAATCAGCCCCAGCATTTT. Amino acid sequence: CASSPDGVFNQPQHF. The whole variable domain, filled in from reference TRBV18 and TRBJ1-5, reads NAGVMQNPRHLVRRRGQEARLRCSPMKGHSHVYWYRQLPEEGLKFMVYLQKENIIDESGMPKERFSAEFPKEGPSILRIQQVVRGDSAAYFCASSPDGVFNQPQHFGDGTRLSIL.

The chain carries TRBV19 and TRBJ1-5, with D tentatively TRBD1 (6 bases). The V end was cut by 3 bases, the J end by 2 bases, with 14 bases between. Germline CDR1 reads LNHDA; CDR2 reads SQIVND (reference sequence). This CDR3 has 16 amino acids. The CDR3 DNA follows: TGTGCCAGTAGTATGTTAACAGGGAAGGGCAATCAGCCCCAGCATTTT. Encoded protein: CASSMLTGKGNQPQHF. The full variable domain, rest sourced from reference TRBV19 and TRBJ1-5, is DGGITQSPKYLFRKEGQNVTLSCEQNLNHDAMYWYRQDPGQGLRLIYYSQIVNDFQKGDIAEGYSVSREKKESFPLTVTSAQKNPTAFYLCASSMLTGKGNQPQHFGDGTRLSIL.

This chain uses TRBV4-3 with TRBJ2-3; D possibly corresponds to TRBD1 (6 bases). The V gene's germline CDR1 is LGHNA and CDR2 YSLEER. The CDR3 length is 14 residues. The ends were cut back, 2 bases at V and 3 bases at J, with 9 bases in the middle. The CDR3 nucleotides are TGCGCCAGCAGCCAACAACAGGGAACAGATACGCAGTATTTT. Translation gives CASSQQQGTDTQYF.

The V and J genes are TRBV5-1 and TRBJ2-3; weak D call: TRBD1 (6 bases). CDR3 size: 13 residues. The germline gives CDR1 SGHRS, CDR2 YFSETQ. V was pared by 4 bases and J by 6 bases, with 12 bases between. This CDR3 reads CASSPAGADTQYF. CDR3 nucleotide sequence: TGCGCCAGCAGCCCTGCAGGGGCGGATACGCAGTATTTT.

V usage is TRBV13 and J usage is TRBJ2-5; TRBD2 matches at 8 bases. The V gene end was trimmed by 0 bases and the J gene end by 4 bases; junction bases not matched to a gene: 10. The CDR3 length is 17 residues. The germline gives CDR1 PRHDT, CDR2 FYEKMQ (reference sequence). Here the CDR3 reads CASSLGRGGSSSETQYF. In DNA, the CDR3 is TGTGCCAGCAGCTTAGGCCGGGGGGGGTCTAGCTCAGAGACCCAGTACTTC.

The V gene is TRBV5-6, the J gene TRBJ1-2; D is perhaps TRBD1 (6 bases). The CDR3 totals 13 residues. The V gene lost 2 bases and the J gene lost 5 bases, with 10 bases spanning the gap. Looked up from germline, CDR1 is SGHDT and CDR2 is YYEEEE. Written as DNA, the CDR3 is TGTGCCAGCAGCTTAGGGGGTGCTTATGGCTACACCTTC. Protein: CASSLGGAYGYTF.

Here the CDR3 reads CASSIRRQGTSNQPQHF. The CDR3 coding sequence is TGTGCCAGTAGTATACGTAGACAGGGGACGAGCAATCAGCCCCAGCATTTT. V and J are TRBV19 and TRBJ1-5; 8 bases match TRBD1. The length of the CDR3 is 17 residues. Per the germline V gene, CDR1 is LNHDA and CDR2 is SQIVND (reference sequence). V was clipped by 2 bases and J by 1 base; unmatched bases: 7.

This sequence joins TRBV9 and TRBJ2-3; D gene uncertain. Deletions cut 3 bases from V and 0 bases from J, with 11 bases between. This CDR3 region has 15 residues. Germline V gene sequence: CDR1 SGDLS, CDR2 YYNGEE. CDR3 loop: CASSEEPTSTDTQYF. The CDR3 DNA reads TGTGCCAGCAGCGAAGAACCTACTAGCACAGATACGCAGTATTTT. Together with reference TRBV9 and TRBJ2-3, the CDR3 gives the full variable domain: DSGVTQTPKHLITATGQRVTLRCSPRSGDLSVYWYQQSLDQGLQFLIQYYNGEERAKGNILERFSAQQFPDLHSELNLSSLELGDSALYFCASSEEPTSTDTQYFGPGTRLTVL.

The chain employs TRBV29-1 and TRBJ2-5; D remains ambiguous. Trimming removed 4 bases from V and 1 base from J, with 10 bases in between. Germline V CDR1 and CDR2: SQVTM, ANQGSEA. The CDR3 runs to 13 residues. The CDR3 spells CSVAMAVQETQYF. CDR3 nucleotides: TGCAGCGTTGCCATGGCAGTCCAAGAGACCCAGTACTTC.

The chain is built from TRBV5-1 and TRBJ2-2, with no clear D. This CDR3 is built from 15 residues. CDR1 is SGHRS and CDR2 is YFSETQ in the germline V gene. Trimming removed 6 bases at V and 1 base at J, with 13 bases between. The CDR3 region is CASIVRRLNTGELFF. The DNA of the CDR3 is TGCGCCAGCATAGTCCGGCGGCTGAACACCGGGGAGCTGTTTTTT. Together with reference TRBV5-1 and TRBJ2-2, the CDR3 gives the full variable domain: KAGVTQTPRYLIKTRGQQVTLSCSPISGHRSVSWYQQTPGQGLQFLFEYFSETQRNKGNFPGRFSGRQFSNSRSEMNVSTLELGDSALYLCASIVRRLNTGELFFGEGSRLTVL.

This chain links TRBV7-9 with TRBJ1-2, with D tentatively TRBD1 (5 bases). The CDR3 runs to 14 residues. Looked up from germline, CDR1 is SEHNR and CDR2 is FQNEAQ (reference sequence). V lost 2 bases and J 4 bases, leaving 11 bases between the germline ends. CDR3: CASSLSKGLYGYTF. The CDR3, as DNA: TGTGCCAGCAGCTTATCCAAGGGGCTCTATGGCTACACCTTC.